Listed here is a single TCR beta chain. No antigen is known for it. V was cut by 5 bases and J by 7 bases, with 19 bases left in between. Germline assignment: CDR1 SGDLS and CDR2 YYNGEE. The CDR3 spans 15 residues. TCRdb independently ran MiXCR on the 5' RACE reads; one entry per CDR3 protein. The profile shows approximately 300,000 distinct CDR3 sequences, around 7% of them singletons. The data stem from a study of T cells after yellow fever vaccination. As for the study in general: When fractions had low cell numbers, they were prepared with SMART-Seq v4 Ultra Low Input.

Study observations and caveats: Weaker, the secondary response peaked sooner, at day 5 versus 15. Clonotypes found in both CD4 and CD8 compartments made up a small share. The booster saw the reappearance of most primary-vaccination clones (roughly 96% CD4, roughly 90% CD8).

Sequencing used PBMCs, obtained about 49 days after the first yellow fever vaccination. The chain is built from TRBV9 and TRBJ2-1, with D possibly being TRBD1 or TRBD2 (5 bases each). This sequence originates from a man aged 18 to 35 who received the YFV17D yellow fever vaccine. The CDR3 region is CASSETGTVGNEQFF. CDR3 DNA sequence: TGTGCCAGCAGTGAGACCGGGACCGTCGGGAATGAGCAGTTCTTC.